One and the same sample provided the 15 T cell receptor beta chains below, sequenced in a study of beta chain features in type 1 diabetes. These receptors have no identified antigens. Expressed TCRB transcripts were sequenced after all isolated RNA was converted to cDNA. Sequencing used immunoSEQ multiplex PCR; TCRdb keeps in-frame clones, though not all of them. This repertoire shows about 740,000 clones, roughly an eighth found once; its top ten account for about 0.02%. Study findings and constraints: TCRB CDR3s from Type 1 diabetes patients were moderately but significantly shorter in all four CD4+ subsets.

Sequencing was done on a sample of naive CD4+ T cells from blood. Receptors originate from a man between 18 and 35 years old with type 1 diabetes.

The chain employs TRBV6-1 and TRBJ1-5; D ambiguous. From germline, CDR1 is MNHNS and CDR2 SASEGT. V gave up 1 base and J gave up 7 bases, with 11 bases separating them. The CDR3 totals 14 residues. The CDR3 loop reads CASSEGLGKQPQHF. CDR3 nucleotide sequence: TGTGCCAGCAGTGAAGGGTTGGGGAAACAGCCCCAGCATTTT.

This chain connects TRBV7-6 to TRBJ2-7, with TRBD1 matching 10 bases. This CDR3 contains 14 residues. Trimming took 1 base from V and 5 from J; bases not matched to a gene: 2. Germline CDR1 SGHVS, CDR2 FNYEAQ. The DNA of the CDR3 is TGTGCCAGCAGCTTAGGGACAGGGGGTAACGAGCAGTACTTC. Residues: CASSLGTGGNEQYF.

This clone was seen a few times. The V gene is TRBV7-6, the J gene TRBJ1-5, with D maybe TRBD1 (6 bases). Germline V gives CDR1 SGHVS, CDR2 FNYEAQ. The germline V and J ends were trimmed by 4 bases and 6 bases, with 10 bases remaining between them. The CDR3 is made up of 13 amino acids. CDR3 sequence: CASSSGTFQPQHF. CDR3 nucleotides: TGTGCCAGCAGCTCAGGGACATTTCAGCCCCAGCATTTT.

This clone was counted a few times. The CDR3 nucleotides read TGTGCCAGCAGCACCCATGCCGGGCAGCTAGTCCCGTCTGGGGCCAACGTCCTGACTTTC. This encodes CASSTHAGQLVPSGANVLTF. The J gene is TRBJ2-6, the V gene TRBV14; no clear D. CDR3 length equals 20 residues. Germline V gene sequence: CDR1 SGHDN, CDR2 FVKESK. V was cut by 5 bases and J by 1 base, with 24 bases left in between.

The J gene is TRBJ2-5, the V gene TRBV6-5; D is unclear. From germline, CDR1 is MNHEY and CDR2 SVGAGI. Trimming stripped 4 bases from V and 5 bases from J, with 14 bases between. This CDR3 region has 14 residues. CDR3 coding DNA: TGTGCCAGCAGTTGGGATAGCCTAGTGGAGACCCAGTACTTC. Translation gives CASSWDSLVETQYF.

The chain links TRBV15 to TRBJ2-5, with 12 positions matching TRBD2. Per the germline V gene, CDR1 is LNHNV and CDR2 is YYDKDF (reference sequence). The CDR3 totals 18 residues. Unmatched junction bases numbered 15, after V lost 5 bases and J lost 5 bases. CDR3 in DNA: TGTGCCACCAGCCGACGACCCTCTAGCGGGGGGGCCTTTGAGACCCAGTACTTC. Protein product: CATSRRPSSGGAFETQYF.

The chain links TRBV6-1 to TRBJ2-1; TRBD2 might be the D (5 bases). The V end was cut by 4 bases, the J end by 6 bases, with 16 bases between. The CDR3 consists of 15 residues. CDR1 is MNHNS and CDR2 is SASEGT in the germline V gene. CDR3 region: CASSARSDGVNEQFF. CDR3 nucleotides: TGTGCCAGCAGTGCCCGATCGGACGGGGTCAATGAGCAGTTCTTC.

There are a few counts of this clone. The chain links TRBV29-1 to TRBJ1-2; no reliable D call. Between the trimmed V and J ends, which lost 3 bases and 8 bases, there was a span of 7 bases. The CDR3 runs to 10 residues. The germline gives CDR1 SQVTM, CDR2 ANQGSEA. The CDR3 DNA is TGCAGCGTTGACGCCCTGGGCTACACCTTC. It specifies CSVDALGYTF.

This clone has more than one count but fewer than ten. The chain has TRBV14 and TRBJ1-4; unclear D gene. The CDR3 totals 14 residues. In germline, CDR1 is SGHDN, CDR2 FVKESK. Trimming removed 4 bases at V and 0 bases at J, with 6 bases between. The CDR3 DNA follows: TGTGCCAGCAGCCGGATCGCAACTAATGAAAAACTGTTTTTT. Its translation is CASSRIATNEKLFF.

The gene calls are TRBV6-5 and TRBJ1-2; TRBD1 might be the D (6 bases). The CDR3 extends over 15 amino acids. V gave up 2 bases and J gave up 7 bases, with 17 bases separating them. Germline V gives CDR1 MNHEY, CDR2 SVGAGI. CDR3 residues: CASSYRWEGEGGYTF. CDR3 nucleotides: TGTGCCAGCAGTTACCGGTGGGAGGGGGAAGGTGGCTACACCTTC.

This clone was detected a few times. In DNA form, the CDR3 reads TGTGCCAGCAGCCAACGGGATCCCGGTTGGTACGAGCAGTACTTC. It is translated as CASSQRDPGWYEQYF. The rearrangement joins TRBV14 to TRBJ2-7, with D possibly being TRBD2 (5 bases). Germline-derived CDR1 and CDR2 are SGHDN and FVKESK. Between the trimmed V and J ends, which lost 2 bases and 4 bases, there was a span of 15 bases. The length of the CDR3 is 15 residues.

This clone showed up just a few times. V usage is TRBV7-9 and J usage is TRBJ2-3; 10 positions agree with TRBD2. This CDR3 is 15 amino acids long. V was pared by 5 bases and J by 4 bases, with 6 bases of the junction left unmatched. Germline V CDR1 and CDR2: SEHNR, FQNEAQ (reference sequence). The DNA of the CDR3 is TGTGCCAGCAGCGTTAGCGGGGGGAAGGCAGATACGCAGTATTTT. It encodes CASSVSGGKADTQYF.

The chain uses TRBV4-1 and TRBJ1-2; 12 nucleotides match TRBD1. Germline CDR1 reads MGHRA; CDR2 reads YSYEKL. The CDR3 length is 19 residues. V gave up 0 bases and J gave up 3 bases; unmatched junction bases: 11. CDR3: CASSQDLDPGTGGDYGYTF. In DNA, the CDR3 is TGCGCCAGCAGCCAAGATCTAGATCCCGGGACAGGGGGCGACTATGGCTACACCTTC.

This clone has just a few counts. The CDR3 here is CASSDVGHLNTEAFF. The CDR3 DNA is TGTGCCAGCAGTGACGTGGGACACCTGAACACTGAAGCTTTCTTT. The J gene is TRBJ1-1, the V gene TRBV6-1; perhaps TRBD1 as D (6 bases). Germline V lookup: CDR1 MNHNS, CDR2 SASEGT. Trimming shortened V by 3 bases and J by 0 bases, and 11 bases separated the two germline ends. The CDR3 totals 15 residues.

V and J are TRBV5-4 and TRBJ2-2; D may be TRBD1 (6 bases). The germline V and J ends were trimmed by 4 bases and 0 bases, with 13 bases remaining between them. CDR1 is SGHNT and CDR2 is YYREEE in the germline V gene (reference sequence). The CDR3 loop spans 16 amino acids. The CDR3 spells CASSLTGHTNTGELFF. CDR3 sequence (DNA): TGTGCCAGCAGCCTTACAGGGCACACGAACACCGGGGAGCTGTTTTTT.